This T cell receptor (beta chain) was sequenced for a study of shared clonotypes between healthy human individuals. Study information: Plates per donor: three CD4 naive, three CD4 memory, two CD8 naive, one CD8 memory.

Trimming shortened V by 4 bases and J by 6 bases, and 14 bases separated the two germline ends. The germline V gene has CDR1 SGHTS and CDR2 YDEGEE. This CDR3 contains 14 residues. The assay was immunoSEQ multiplex PCR, and TCRdb's table has in-frame clones only and misses some. The repertoire consists of 800,000 or so clones, with roughly 96% occurring once and the leading ten covering about 0.22%. CD45RO-negative cells were positively selected for CCR7, leaving out terminally differentiated effector memory CD45RA+ cells. The chain recombines TRBV5-8 with TRBJ1-5, with no clear D. The clonotype was recovered from a man under 40 in good health. What was sequenced was naive CD8+ T cells sorted from blood. The CDR3 region has the DNA TGTGCCAGCAGCAACACTGGCCTTGGTCAGCCCCAGCATTTT. It translates to CASSNTGLGQPQHF.